Following are 27 T cell receptor beta chains from one sample sequenced in a study of cytomegalovirus exposure and HLA in healthy donors. 60 Vbeta and 13 Jbeta primers were used in PCR. Profiled with immunoSEQ multiplex PCR; TCRdb holds only in-frame clones, not every one. The repertoire table contains 130,000 or so clones. Specimen: PBMCs. The receptors here all came from a woman in her late teens or twenties in good health and CMV-seronegative.

The chain couples TRBV7-8 to TRBJ1-5; 10 bases line up with TRBD1. The germline V gene has CDR1 SGHVS and CDR2 FQNEAQ. Losses at the gene ends were 5 bases for V and 5 bases for J; bases not matched to a gene: 3. The CDR3 sequence is 14 residues long. The DNA for the CDR3 is TGTGCCAGCAGCAAGGACAGGGGGGATCAGCCCCAGCATTTT. It translates to CASSKDRGDQPQHF.

This chain connects TRBV7-2 to TRBJ2-7; the match to TRBD2 covers 11 bases. J was trimmed by 2 bases and V by 2 bases; bases with no gene match: 2. CDR3 length equals 15 residues. The germline V gene encodes CDR1 SGHTA and CDR2 FQGNSA. This CDR3 is CASSLRLAGPYEQYV. CDR3 DNA: TGTGCCAGCAGCTTAAGACTAGCGGGACCCTACGAGCAGTACGTC.

The chain uses TRBV7-2 and TRBJ2-1; 11 bases agree with TRBD2. V trimming: 2 bases; J trimming: 8 bases; junction bases outside the gene matches: 5. This CDR3 contains 15 residues. The V gene's germline CDR1 is SGHTA and CDR2 FQGNSA. The CDR3 sequence is CASSLSTSGSHEQFF. The CDR3 nucleotides are TGTGCCAGCAGCTTATCAACTAGCGGGAGCCATGAGCAGTTCTTC.

The gene calls are TRBV5-1 and TRBJ2-2; TRBD2 agrees at 8 bases. With V trimmed by 1 base and J by 2 bases, 10 bases remained unmatched. Germline CDR1 SGHRS, CDR2 YFSETQ. This CDR3 has 18 residues. The CDR3 reads CASSLWGSGVQNTGELFF. The CDR3 DNA is TGCGCCAGCAGCTTGTGGGGTAGCGGGGTCCAAAACACCGGGGAGCTGTTTTTT. Based on the CDR3 plus reference TRBV5-1 and TRBJ2-2, the full variable domain is KAGVTQTPRYLIKTRGQQVTLSCSPISGHRSVSWYQQTPGQGLQFLFEYFSETQRNKGNFPGRFSGRQFSNSRSEMNVSTLELGDSALYLCASSLWGSGVQNTGELFFGEGSRLTVL.

This chain joins TRBV27 and TRBJ2-3; TRBD2 matches at 10 bases. Germline loops: CDR1 MNHEY, CDR2 SMNVEV (reference sequence). After removal of 0 bases from V and 9 bases from J, the junction contained 12 bases not matched to a gene. The CDR3 length is 17 residues. The CDR3 nucleotides read TGTGCCAGCAGTTTATCGTGGGGGCTAGCGGGAGTCTCGACGCAGTATTTT. Protein sequence: CASSLSWGLAGVSTQYF.

V usage is TRBV27 and J usage is TRBJ2-1; TRBD2 agrees at 11 bases. Germline CDR1 reads MNHEY; CDR2 reads SMNVEV (reference sequence). The CDR3 totals 18 residues. J lost 7 bases, V lost 3 bases, and 14 bases had no gene match. The CDR3 DNA reads TGTGCCAGCAGTTTGATCCCCCCGGGACTAGCGGCCTGGAATGAGCAGTTCTTC. Residues: CASSLIPPGLAAWNEQFF.

The genes are TRBV2 and TRBJ1-2; 9 positions match TRBD1. This CDR3 has 14 residues. The V gene's germline CDR1 is SNHLY and CDR2 FYNNEI. With 6 bases clipped from V and 3 bases from J, the junction kept 5 bases outside the gene matches. The CDR3 protein is CASRAGQGHYGYTF. The CDR3 nucleotides are TGTGCCAGCAGGGCGGGACAGGGCCACTATGGCTACACCTTC.

The gene calls are TRBV5-4 and TRBJ1-1; 10 bases match TRBD1. CDR3 length equals 16 residues. The germline V gene encodes CDR1 SGHNT and CDR2 YYREEE (reference sequence). V dropped 0 bases and J dropped 7; count of bases not matched to a gene: 9. CDR3 nucleotide sequence: TGTGCCAGCAGCTTGGTTGGTCGGACAGGGGGACATGAAGCTTTCTTT. Translating gives CASSLVGRTGGHEAFF.

The rearrangement joins TRBV6-5 to TRBJ1-1; possibly TRBD1 for D (5 bases). Trimming pared 6 bases from V and 4 bases from J, leaving 12 bases between. The germline V gene encodes CDR1 MNHEY and CDR2 SVGAGI. The CDR3 has 13 residues. The CDR3 reads CASSPPRGTEAFF. DNA for the CDR3: TGTGCCAGCAGCCCCCCTAGGGGCACTGAAGCTTTCTTT.

The chain combines TRBV14 with TRBJ1-2; D uncertain. V gave up 6 bases and J gave up 0 bases, with 8 bases separating them. This CDR3 has 13 residues. Germline CDR1 reads SGHDN; CDR2 reads FVKESK. The CDR3 DNA follows: TGTGCCAGCAGTCTTACAGCTAACTATGGCTACACCTTC. Its translation: CASSLTANYGYTF.

The chain has TRBV25-1 and TRBJ2-2; 7 positions agree with TRBD2. The germline gives CDR1 MGHDK, CDR2 SYGVNS. V was pared by 8 bases and J by 2 bases, with 11 bases of the junction left unmatched. The CDR3 has 16 residues. CDR3 DNA sequence: TGTGCCAGCCTCCTCTCTAGCGGAACTAACACCGGGGAGCTGTTTTTT. Residues: CASLLSSGTNTGELFF. The whole variable domain, remainder taken from reference TRBV25-1 and TRBJ2-2, is EADIYQTPRYLVIGTGKKITLECSQTMGHDKMYWYQQDPGMELHLIHYSYGVNSTEKGDLSSESTVSRIRTEHFPLTLESARPSHTSQYLCASLLSSGTNTGELFFGEGSRLTVL.

This CDR3 is CASRELPNHYTGELFF. As DNA, the CDR3 is TGTGCCAGCAGGGAACTTCCTAACCATTACACCGGGGAGCTGTTTTTT. The gene calls are TRBV2 and TRBJ2-2; unclear D gene. CDR1 and CDR2 (germline): SNHLY, FYNNEI. The CDR3 extends over 16 amino acids. V gave up 6 bases and J gave up 3 bases, with 17 bases separating them.

The CDR3 sequence: CAILETGDGKTDTQYF. CDR3 DNA: TGTGCCATCCTAGAGACAGGGGATGGAAAGACAGATACGCAGTATTTT. This chain joins TRBV10-3 and TRBJ2-3; the match to TRBD1 covers 8 bases. V shed 8 bases and J 3 bases; nucleotides not matched to a gene: 13. The CDR3 consists of 16 residues. Germline V gene sequence: CDR1 ENHRY, CDR2 SYGVKD.

The rearrangement links TRBV7-3 to TRBJ2-2; weak D call: TRBD1 (5 bases). Trimming cost V 5 bases and J 6 bases, with 7 bases left between them. The germline V gene has CDR1 SGHTA and CDR2 FQGTGA. There are 12 residues in the CDR3. The CDR3 protein is CASSGAPGELFF. The CDR3 DNA reads TGTGCCAGCAGCGGGGCCCCCGGGGAGCTGTTTTTT.

The chain has TRBV29-1 and TRBJ2-7, with D perhaps TRBD2 (5 bases). The CDR3 is made up of 11 amino acids. Germline lookup yields CDR1 SQVTM and CDR2 ANQGSEA. V was shortened by 6 bases and J by 7 bases, with 13 bases between the two germline ends. CDR3 bases: TGCAGCGTCGTCAGCGGAGAGGAGCAGTACGTC. Protein product: CSVVSGEEQYV.

J is TRBJ2-3 and V is TRBV10-1, with 10 bases that match TRBD2. The CDR3 contains 13 residues. Germline values: CDR1 WNHNN, CDR2 SYGVQD (reference sequence). Trimming cost V 7 bases and J 6 bases; bases outside gene matches: 4. The DNA for the CDR3 is TGCGCCAGCAAGTCTAGCGGGAGTGATACGCAGTATTTT. It specifies CASKSSGSDTQYF.

V is TRBV11-3 and J is TRBJ2-1; 11 bases are a match to TRBD2. V dropped 1 base and J dropped 8; count of bases not matched to a gene: 16. The CDR3 spans 19 residues. CDR1 and CDR2 from the germline V gene are SGHNT and YENEEA. The CDR3 DNA sequence: TGTGCCAGCAGCTTAGCGGACTACTGGGGACTAGCGGAAACACATGAGCAGTTCTTC. Its protein product is CASSLADYWGLAETHEQFF.

The chain links TRBV30 to TRBJ1-5; D might be TRBD1 (5 bases). CDR1 is GTSNPN, CDR2 SVGIG, per germline (reference sequence). CDR3 length equals 14 residues. V lost 2 bases, J lost 2 bases, and 10 bases lay in between. CDR3 nucleotide sequence: TGTGCCTGGAGTTCTTTGGGGCGCAATCAGCCCCAGCATTTT. This codes for CAWSSLGRNQPQHF. The variable domain in full, completed from reference TRBV30 and TRBJ1-5, reads SQTIHQWPATLVQPVGSPLSLECTVEGTSNPNLYWYRQAAGRGLQLLFYSVGIGQISSEVPQNLSASRPQDRQFILSSKKLLLSDSGFYLCAWSSLGRNQPQHFGDGTRLSIL.

The V and J genes are TRBV11-2 and TRBJ2-3, with no clear D. The V gene's germline CDR1 is SGHAT and CDR2 FQNNGV. The CDR3 consists of 13 residues. V lost 3 bases to trimming and J lost 6 bases, with 10 bases between them. CDR3: CASSFSNIDTQYF. The CDR3 bases are TGTGCCAGCAGCTTTAGTAATATCGATACGCAGTATTTT.

The chain uses TRBV6-5 and TRBJ2-7; TRBD1 agrees at 11 bases. CDR3 length equals 15 residues. The germline V gene encodes CDR1 MNHEY and CDR2 SVGAGI. J was trimmed by 3 bases and V by 2 bases; bases with no gene match: 3. In DNA, the CDR3 is TGTGCCAGCAGTTACGCCGGGACAGGGGGCTACGAGCAGTACTTC. It translates to CASSYAGTGGYEQYF.

V gene TRBV4-3 combines with J gene TRBJ2-5; 11 positions match TRBD2. Germline-derived CDR1 and CDR2 are LGHNA and YSLEER. This CDR3 is 16 amino acids long. J gave up 1 base and V 4 bases, and 5 bases lay outside the gene matches. The CDR3 DNA reads TGCGCCAGCAGCCGTATAGCGGGAGGGCCCCAAGAGACCCAGTACTTC. Its translation: CASSRIAGGPQETQYF.

The rearrangement uses TRBV29-1 and TRBJ2-1; perhaps TRBD1 as D (8 bases). The CDR3 length is 12 residues. The ends were cut back, 4 bases at V and 8 bases at J, with 12 bases in the middle. Germline values: CDR1 SQVTM, CDR2 ANQGSEA. CDR3 protein: CSVGTGRDEQFF. CDR3 nucleotides: TGCAGCGTTGGGACAGGGAGGGATGAGCAGTTCTTC.

The chain joins TRBV2 to TRBJ1-5; D uncertain. V was cut by 6 bases and J by 3 bases, with 6 bases left in between. Looked up from germline, CDR1 is SNHLY and CDR2 is FYNNEI. This CDR3 has 12 amino acids. The CDR3 region is CASSLLNQPQHF. CDR3 sequence (DNA): TGTGCCAGCAGCCTCCTCAATCAGCCCCAGCATTTT.

The rearrangement uses TRBV6-5 and TRBJ2-7, with 10 bases fitting TRBD1. The V segment lost 10 bases and the J segment 0 bases; nucleotides outside the gene matches: 9. The CDR3 has 15 amino acids. CDR1 is MNHEY and CDR2 is SVGAGI in the germline V gene. The CDR3: CATRDRTGGSYEQYV. The CDR3 DNA reads as TGTGCCACCCGGGATAGGACAGGGGGCTCCTACGAGCAGTACGTC.

The chain carries TRBV5-4 and TRBJ2-7, with 9 positions matching TRBD1. Unmatched junction bases numbered 5, after V lost 4 bases and J lost 3 bases. Germline assignment: CDR1 SGHNT and CDR2 YYREEE (reference sequence). This CDR3 is 14 amino acids long. The CDR3 nucleotides are TGTGCCAGCAGCGAACGGGACAGGGTCTACGAGCAGTACTTC. Its protein is CASSERDRVYEQYF.

V and J are TRBV27 and TRBJ2-1; TRBD2 might be the D (6 bases). CDR3 length: 14 residues. Trimming pared 3 bases from V and 7 bases from J, leaving 13 bases between. Looked up from germline, CDR1 is MNHEY and CDR2 is SMNVEV (reference sequence). The DNA of the CDR3 is TGTGCCAGCAGTTTGCTACAGGAGGGGAATGAGCAGTTCTTC. Its translation is CASSLLQEGNEQFF.

Concerning this clone itself: Relative to the germline gene, one junction end is altered; a read error may explain this. The V call is TRBV7-7, the J call TRBJ2-2; possibly TRBD1 or TRBD2 for D (6 bases each). The CDR3 spans 15 residues. The germline gives CDR1 SSHAT, CDR2 FNYEAQ (reference sequence). The CDR3 coding sequence is TGTGCTAGCAGCAGGGGACTTTTGAACACCGGGGAGCTGTTTTTT. It yields the protein CASSRGLLNTGELFF.